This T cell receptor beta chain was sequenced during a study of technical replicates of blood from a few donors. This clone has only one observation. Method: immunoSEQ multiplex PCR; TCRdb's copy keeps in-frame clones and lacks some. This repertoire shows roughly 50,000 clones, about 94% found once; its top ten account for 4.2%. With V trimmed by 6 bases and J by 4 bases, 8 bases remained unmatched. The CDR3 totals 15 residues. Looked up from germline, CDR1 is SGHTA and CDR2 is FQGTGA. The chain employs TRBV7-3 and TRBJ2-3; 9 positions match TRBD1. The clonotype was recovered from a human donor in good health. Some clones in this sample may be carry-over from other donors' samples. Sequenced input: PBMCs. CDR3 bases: TGTGCCAGCAGACCGACAGGGGGGGAGTCAGATACGCAGTATTTT. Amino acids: CASRPTGGESDTQYF.